This is a list of T cell receptor beta chains from one sample in a study of STAT5B mutations in CD4+ large granular lymphocyte leukemia. Sequencing used immunoSEQ multiplex PCR; TCRdb keeps in-frame clones, though not all of them. The table records nearly 35,000 clones, over 60% of them present only once. Sequences were obtained from CD4+ T cells from blood buffy coats. These receptors originate from a human donor in good health. Each CDR3 is given with its conserved first and last residue. The order of the fields is clone size, D gene, J gene, V gene, CDR3 DNA, CDR3 protein. D genes are given only for firm matches. Clone size is given for some rows only: seen once, a few or many times, or a class if the clone is expanded.

clone_size: -; d_call: TRBD2; j_call: TRBJ2-2; v_call: TRBV7-2; cdr3_nt: TGTGCCAGCAGCTTAGTGGTAGCGGGAGCAACCGGGGAGCTGTTTTTT; cdr3_aa: CASSLVVAGATGELFF
clone_size: -; d_call: -; j_call: TRBJ2-1; v_call: TRBV11-2; cdr3_nt: TGTGCCAGCAGCTTAGTTCAGCTTGGGCTCAATGAGCAGTTCTTC; cdr3_aa: CASSLVQLGLNEQFF
clone_size: -; d_call: TRBD2; j_call: TRBJ2-7; v_call: TRBV5-1; cdr3_nt: TGCGCCAGCAGCCGGACTAGCACTACCTCCTACGAGCAGTACTTC; cdr3_aa: CASSRTSTTSYEQYF
clone_size: -; d_call: TRBD2; j_call: TRBJ2-3; v_call: TRBV5-1; cdr3_nt: TGCGCCAGCAGCTTGGTGCGGGAGAAGGATACGCAGTATTTT; cdr3_aa: CASSLVREKDTQYF
clone_size: once; d_call: TRBD2; j_call: TRBJ2-1; v_call: TRBV19; cdr3_nt: TGTGCCAGTAGTTCAAGGGGACTAGCGGCCAGCCGCGATGAGCAGTTCTTC; cdr3_aa: CASSSRGLAASRDEQFF
clone_size: -; d_call: -; j_call: TRBJ1-2; v_call: TRBV30; cdr3_nt: TGTGCCTGGAGTCAGGATTGGGGCGGGGGCGACTATGGCTACACCTTC; cdr3_aa: CAWSQDWGGGDYGYTF
clone_size: -; d_call: TRBD2; j_call: TRBJ2-4; v_call: TRBV7-2; cdr3_nt: TGTGCCAGCAGCTTAAAAGGGGGACTAGCCGGTTTTGATCAGTACTTC; cdr3_aa: CASSLKGGLAGFDQYF
clone_size: -; d_call: TRBD1; j_call: TRBJ1-4; v_call: TRBV5-1; cdr3_nt: TGCGCCAGCACCCTCAGGGGGGTTGCAACTAATGAAAAACTGTTTTTT; cdr3_aa: CASTLRGVATNEKLFF
clone_size: -; d_call: -; j_call: TRBJ2-3; v_call: TRBV9; cdr3_nt: TGTGCCAGCAGCGTAGTCCAAGGCGGCGGGGCCCGGAGAATGGCCACAGATACGCAGTATTTT; cdr3_aa: CASSVVQGGGARRMATDTQYF
clone_size: -; d_call: TRBD1; j_call: TRBJ2-1; v_call: TRBV5-1; cdr3_nt: TGCGCCAGCAGCTTGGGCAGGGGGCATTACAATGAGCAGTTCTTC; cdr3_aa: CASSLGRGHYNEQFF
clone_size: few; d_call: -; j_call: TRBJ1-1; v_call: TRBV6-5; cdr3_nt: TGTGCCAGCAGCCGAACAGTGAACACTGAAGCTTTCTTT; cdr3_aa: CASSRTVNTEAFF
clone_size: -; d_call: -; j_call: TRBJ2-1; v_call: TRBV25-1; cdr3_nt: TGTGCCAGCAGTGTCAGGGGGACTAGCTCCTACAATGAGCAGTTCTTC; cdr3_aa: CASSVRGTSSYNEQFF
clone_size: -; d_call: -; j_call: TRBJ1-1; v_call: TRBV7-9; cdr3_nt: TGTGCCAGCAGCTTTGTTCCAGGGGATAGACTTGGGGACACTGAAGCTTTCTTT; cdr3_aa: CASSFVPGDRLGDTEAFF
clone_size: -; d_call: -; j_call: TRBJ2-7; v_call: TRBV19; cdr3_nt: TGTGCCAGTAGTATTTCCCGACAGGCACCCTACGAGCAGTACTTC; cdr3_aa: CASSISRQAPYEQYF
clone_size: -; d_call: TRBD1; j_call: TRBJ1-4; v_call: TRBV5-1; cdr3_nt: TGCGCCAGCAGCATACAGGGGACTGGAGGGGAAAAACTGTTTTTT; cdr3_aa: CASSIQGTGGEKLFF
clone_size: once; d_call: TRBD1; j_call: TRBJ1-1; v_call: TRBV6-5; cdr3_nt: TGTGCCAGCAGGCGCGACAGGGCCTACACTGAAGCTTTCTTT; cdr3_aa: CASRRDRAYTEAFF
clone_size: few; d_call: -; j_call: TRBJ1-4; v_call: TRBV30; cdr3_nt: TGTGCCTGGAGTGTTGGCAGCTCAACTAATGAAAAACTGTTTTTT; cdr3_aa: CAWSVGSSTNEKLFF
clone_size: once; d_call: -; j_call: TRBJ1-2; v_call: TRBV6-5; cdr3_nt: TGTGCCAGCAGTCCCGGAGGGGGTTTCAACTATGGCTACACCTTC; cdr3_aa: CASSPGGGFNYGYTF
clone_size: -; d_call: -; j_call: TRBJ2-3; v_call: TRBV19; cdr3_nt: TGTGCCAGTAGCCTTCGTAGCCGGACTAGCACAGATACGCAGTATTTT; cdr3_aa: CASSLRSRTSTDTQYF
clone_size: once; d_call: -; j_call: TRBJ2-7; v_call: TRBV5-6; cdr3_nt: TGTGCCAGCAGCTTTAGGTCCAGGAGCTACGAGCAGTACTTC; cdr3_aa: CASSFRSRSYEQYF
clone_size: -; d_call: -; j_call: TRBJ1-3; v_call: TRBV30; cdr3_nt: TGTGCCTGGAATAATTTAGGGGGGGGGCCCGCCTCTGGAAACACCATATATTTT; cdr3_aa: CAWNNLGGGPASGNTIYF
clone_size: -; d_call: -; j_call: TRBJ2-6; v_call: TRBV4-1; cdr3_nt: TGCGCCAGCAGCCAAGATTGGGCCAGGGAAGGAAGCTCTGGGGCCAACGTCCTGACTTTC; cdr3_aa: CASSQDWAREGSSGANVLTF
clone_size: -; d_call: -; j_call: TRBJ1-5; v_call: TRBV2; cdr3_nt: TGTGCCAGCAGCTTTCAGGGATCGAATCAGCCCCAGCATTTT; cdr3_aa: CASSFQGSNQPQHF
clone_size: -; d_call: -; j_call: TRBJ1-5; v_call: TRBV6-5; cdr3_nt: TGTGCCAGCAGTTACTCTTCAGGCAATCAGCCCCAGCATTTT; cdr3_aa: CASSYSSGNQPQHF
clone_size: -; d_call: -; j_call: TRBJ1-1; v_call: TRBV10-3; cdr3_nt: TGTGCCATCAGTGAGCGGGGACAAGAAGCTTTCTTT; cdr3_aa: CAISERGQEAFF
clone_size: -; d_call: -; j_call: TRBJ2-3; v_call: TRBV18; cdr3_nt: TGTGCCAGCTCACCGAAGCCTAATACGCAGTATTTT; cdr3_aa: CASSPKPNTQYF
clone_size: few; d_call: -; j_call: TRBJ2-7; v_call: TRBV28; cdr3_nt: TGTGCCAGCAGTTTACAGGGGCCCTACGAGCAGTACTTC; cdr3_aa: CASSLQGPYEQYF
clone_size: few; d_call: -; j_call: TRBJ1-1; v_call: TRBV5-6; cdr3_nt: TGTGCCAGCAGCTTGGTTCGGCCCCCGAACACTGAAGCTTTCTTT; cdr3_aa: CASSLVRPPNTEAFF
clone_size: -; d_call: TRBD1; j_call: TRBJ1-2; v_call: TRBV6-5; cdr3_nt: TGTGCCAGCAGAGTCCCGGGACAGGGATCCTATGGCTACACCTTC; cdr3_aa: CASRVPGQGSYGYTF
clone_size: -; d_call: TRBD2; j_call: TRBJ2-3; v_call: TRBV9; cdr3_nt: TGTGCCAGCAGCGCCGATAGCGGGAGGCCCACAGATACGCAGTATTTT; cdr3_aa: CASSADSGRPTDTQYF
clone_size: -; d_call: -; j_call: TRBJ1-2; v_call: TRBV5-4; cdr3_nt: TGTGCCAGCAGCTTGCTTGTCTTGGGAGGTGGCTACACCTTC; cdr3_aa: CASSLLVLGGGYTF
clone_size: few; d_call: -; j_call: TRBJ1-1; v_call: TRBV5-4; cdr3_nt: TGTGCCAGCAGCCCGACGGGACTCAACACTGAAGCTTTCTTT; cdr3_aa: CASSPTGLNTEAFF
clone_size: -; d_call: -; j_call: TRBJ2-7; v_call: TRBV5-4; cdr3_nt: TGTGCCAGCAGCCTCGACCCGACTTGGGGTGATGAGCAGTACTTC; cdr3_aa: CASSLDPTWGDEQYF
clone_size: -; d_call: TRBD1; j_call: TRBJ2-5; v_call: TRBV5-1; cdr3_nt: TGCGCCAGCAGCTATGGACAGGCCCCGTACTTC; cdr3_aa: CASSYGQAPYF
clone_size: -; d_call: -; j_call: TRBJ2-5; v_call: TRBV7-2; cdr3_nt: TGTGCCAGCAGCTCCTCTAGCGCCCGCGGGGAGACCCAGTACTTC; cdr3_aa: CASSSSSARGETQYF
clone_size: -; d_call: -; j_call: TRBJ1-2; v_call: TRBV28; cdr3_nt: TGTGCCAGCAGTGAAGGGGCAGGGGCCCACTATGGCTACACCTTC; cdr3_aa: CASSEGAGAHYGYTF
clone_size: -; d_call: -; j_call: TRBJ2-5; v_call: TRBV27; cdr3_nt: TGTGCCAGCAGCCCCTTAGACAGGGTGGCGGGGAGGACCCAGTACTTC; cdr3_aa: CASSPLDRVAGRTQYF
clone_size: once; d_call: -; j_call: TRBJ2-3; v_call: TRBV5-6; cdr3_nt: TGTGCCAGCAGCCGATACCCACCCGAGACCACAGATACGCAGTATTTT; cdr3_aa: CASSRYPPETTDTQYF
clone_size: -; d_call: -; j_call: TRBJ2-6; v_call: TRBV5-4; cdr3_nt: TGTGCCAGCAGCTCCCCGCAGGGGGGGGCCAACGTCCTGACTTTC; cdr3_aa: CASSSPQGGANVLTF
clone_size: -; d_call: -; j_call: TRBJ1-2; v_call: TRBV27; cdr3_nt: TGTGCCAGCAGTTTATCCGCAGGTGGACGCCTTAACTATGGCTACACCTTC; cdr3_aa: CASSLSAGGRLNYGYTF
clone_size: few; d_call: -; j_call: TRBJ1-1; v_call: TRBV7-2; cdr3_nt: TGTGCCAGCAGTTGGGGTCCCGGCCGAATAGGTGAAGCTTTCTTT; cdr3_aa: CASSWGPGRIGEAFF
clone_size: -; d_call: TRBD2; j_call: TRBJ2-1; v_call: TRBV19; cdr3_nt: TGTGCCAGTAGTATTCTCCCCCCACTAGCGGGAAGAGGAAGGTTCTACAATGAGCAGTTCTTC; cdr3_aa: CASSILPPLAGRGRFYNEQFF
clone_size: -; d_call: -; j_call: TRBJ1-4; v_call: TRBV6-6; cdr3_nt: TGTGCCAGCAGCCAAACTTCAACTAATGAAAAACTGTTTTTT; cdr3_aa: CASSQTSTNEKLFF